These T cell receptor beta chains were read from a single sample in a study of metastatic and nonmetastatic thyroid tumors. Using MiXCR, TCRdb re-called clones from the PCR reads. The sample holds tens of thousands of clones; 20% to 25% are singletons and the top ten take around 3.2%. The sample consisted of blood. The receptors were gathered from a male donor with papillary thyroid cancer or a benign thyroid nodule (not recorded which). Some clones in this sample may be carry-over from other donors' samples. Both conserved end residues are part of each CDR3. Each record gives: D gene, clone size, V gene, J gene, CDR3 protein, CDR3 DNA. The D gene is left open where the match is weak. Part of the rows lack a size; the others show once, few, many or a class for expanded clones.

d_call: -
clone_size: many
v_call: TRBV2
j_call: TRBJ1-5
cdr3_aa: CASSAFYSNQPQHF
cdr3_nt: TGTGCCAGCAGTGCTTTTTATAGCAATCAGCCCCAGCATTTT

d_call: TRBD2
clone_size: many
v_call: TRBV11-2
j_call: TRBJ2-1
cdr3_aa: CASSLGLAGINEQFF
cdr3_nt: TGTGCCAGCAGCTTAGGACTAGCAGGGATAAATGAGCAGTTCTTC

d_call: -
clone_size: many
v_call: TRBV5-1
j_call: TRBJ2-1
cdr3_aa: CASSFWNVGNNEQFF
cdr3_nt: TGCGCCAGCAGCTTTTGGAATGTGGGGAACAATGAGCAGTTCTTC

d_call: TRBD2
clone_size: many
v_call: TRBV2
j_call: TRBJ2-3
cdr3_aa: CASTPSGLAGTTDTQYF
cdr3_nt: TGTGCCAGCACCCCCTCCGGACTAGCGGGGACCACAGATACGCAGTATTTT

d_call: -
clone_size: -
v_call: TRBV30
j_call: TRBJ1-2
cdr3_aa: CAWTGYDPYGYTF
cdr3_nt: TGTGCCTGGACCGGGTACGACCCTTATGGCTACACCTTC

d_call: -
clone_size: -
v_call: TRBV12-3/TRBV12-4
j_call: TRBJ2-1
cdr3_aa: CASTTRTGLYNEQFF
cdr3_nt: TGTGCCAGCACTACCCGGACGGGACTTTACAATGAGCAGTTCTTC

d_call: -
clone_size: -
v_call: TRBV5-1
j_call: TRBJ2-3
cdr3_aa: CASSLALTTWGTDTQYF
cdr3_nt: TGCGCCAGCAGCTTGGCCTTGACAACGTGGGGCACAGATACGCAGTATTTT

d_call: TRBD1
clone_size: many
v_call: TRBV19
j_call: TRBJ2-1
cdr3_aa: CASMEGGAAYNEQFF
cdr3_nt: TGTGCCAGTATGGAAGGGGGCGCAGCCTACAATGAGCAGTTCTTC

d_call: -
clone_size: many
v_call: TRBV20-1
j_call: TRBJ1-4
cdr3_aa: CSASARGAEEKLFF
cdr3_nt: TGCAGTGCTAGCGCCCGGGGGGCGGAAGAAAAACTGTTTTTT

d_call: TRBD2
clone_size: many
v_call: TRBV7-2
j_call: TRBJ2-2
cdr3_aa: CASSDRLAGDFTGELFF
cdr3_nt: TGTGCCAGCAGCGACAGACTAGCGGGAGATTTTACCGGGGAGCTGTTTTTT

d_call: TRBD2
clone_size: few
v_call: TRBV27
j_call: TRBJ2-1
cdr3_aa: CASSSTLAGGLNEQFF
cdr3_nt: TGTGCCAGCAGTTCAACACTAGCGGGAGGGCTCAATGAGCAGTTCTTC

d_call: TRBD2
clone_size: many
v_call: TRBV5-1
j_call: TRBJ2-7
cdr3_aa: CASSLRGGDFFYEQYF
cdr3_nt: TGCGCCAGCAGCTTGAGGGGAGGGGATTTTTTTTACGAGCAGTACTTC

d_call: -
clone_size: -
v_call: TRBV19
j_call: TRBJ2-7
cdr3_aa: CASSTRPRAGSESEQYF
cdr3_nt: TGTGCCAGTAGTACCCGCCCTAGGGCTGGGTCAGAGAGCGAGCAGTACTTC

d_call: -
clone_size: many
v_call: TRBV5-5
j_call: TRBJ2-5
cdr3_aa: CASSSDWVQETQYF
cdr3_nt: TGTGCCAGCAGCTCCGACTGGGTCCAAGAGACCCAGTACTTC

d_call: -
clone_size: few
v_call: TRBV20-1
j_call: TRBJ2-1
cdr3_aa: CSATVSQDLGEQFF
cdr3_nt: TGCAGTGCCACCGTATCCCAGGACTTGGGTGAGCAGTTCTTC

d_call: -
clone_size: many
v_call: TRBV2
j_call: TRBJ1-5
cdr3_aa: CASSAGRLNQPQHF
cdr3_nt: TGTGCCAGCAGTGCGGGACGACTTAATCAGCCCCAGCATTTT

d_call: TRBD1
clone_size: many
v_call: TRBV9
j_call: TRBJ2-7
cdr3_aa: CASSAQPGQGYEQYF
cdr3_nt: TGTGCCAGCAGCGCACAACCGGGACAGGGATACGAGCAGTACTTC

d_call: TRBD1
clone_size: -
v_call: TRBV10-3
j_call: TRBJ1-6
cdr3_aa: CATGTGGSPIHF
cdr3_nt: TGTGCCACTGGGACAGGGGGCTCACCCATCCACTTT

d_call: -
clone_size: many
v_call: TRBV2
j_call: TRBJ1-2
cdr3_aa: CASVREAYGYTF
cdr3_nt: TGTGCCAGCGTGAGGGAGGCCTATGGCTACACCTTC

d_call: -
clone_size: few
v_call: TRBV12-5
j_call: TRBJ2-5
cdr3_aa: CASGLFQGETQYF
cdr3_nt: TGTGCTAGTGGTTTATTCCAGGGAGAGACCCAGTACTTC

d_call: -
clone_size: many
v_call: TRBV4-1
j_call: TRBJ2-3
cdr3_aa: CASSPALEAQYF
cdr3_nt: TGCGCCAGCAGCCCTGCCCTCGAGGCGCAGTATTTT

d_call: TRBD2
clone_size: many
v_call: TRBV20-1
j_call: TRBJ2-5
cdr3_aa: CSARDWREGRETQYF
cdr3_nt: TGCAGTGCTAGAGATTGGCGGGAGGGCCGGGAGACCCAGTACTTC

d_call: -
clone_size: -
v_call: TRBV11-2
j_call: TRBJ2-3
cdr3_aa: CASSFKTSSRATDTQYF
cdr3_nt: TGTGCCAGCAGCTTTAAAACCTCCTCCAGGGCCACAGATACGCAGTATTTT

d_call: -
clone_size: -
v_call: TRBV19
j_call: TRBJ1-6
cdr3_aa: CASSLKGRDGRGRKPLHF
cdr3_nt: TGTGCCAGTAGTCTGAAAGGCAGGGACGGAAGGGGAAGGAAGCCCCTCCACTTT

d_call: -
clone_size: -
v_call: TRBV28
j_call: TRBJ2-7
cdr3_aa: CASSLRGYEQYF
cdr3_nt: TGTGCCAGCAGTTTACGGGGGTACGAGCAGTACTTC

d_call: -
clone_size: -
v_call: TRBV12-3/TRBV12-4
j_call: TRBJ1-1
cdr3_aa: CASSKRGPPFTEAFF
cdr3_nt: TGTGCCAGCAGCAAACGGGGGCCACCCTTCACTGAAGCTTTCTTT

d_call: TRBD1
clone_size: many
v_call: TRBV6-1
j_call: TRBJ1-4
cdr3_aa: CASSRTGGVTNEKLFF
cdr3_nt: TGTGCCAGCAGTAGGACAGGAGGGGTAACTAATGAAAAACTGTTTTTT

d_call: -
clone_size: medium-sized
v_call: TRBV19
j_call: TRBJ1-1
cdr3_aa: CASENWAAEAFF
cdr3_nt: TGTGCCAGTGAAAATTGGGCGGCGGAAGCTTTCTTT

d_call: TRBD2
clone_size: many
v_call: TRBV7-9
j_call: TRBJ2-2
cdr3_aa: CASSLRTSGRGELFF
cdr3_nt: TGTGCCAGCAGCTTAAGGACTAGCGGGCGCGGGGAGCTGTTTTTT

d_call: -
clone_size: many
v_call: TRBV5-1
j_call: TRBJ2-2
cdr3_aa: CASRGEAGELFF
cdr3_nt: TGCGCCAGCAGGGGAGAGGCCGGGGAGCTGTTTTTT

d_call: -
clone_size: many
v_call: TRBV25-1
j_call: TRBJ2-5
cdr3_aa: CASSEGQLLGETQYF
cdr3_nt: TGTGCCAGCAGTGAAGGACAGCTTTTGGGAGAGACCCAGTACTTC

d_call: -
clone_size: -
v_call: TRBV9
j_call: TRBJ2-2
cdr3_aa: CASRLEGGRTGELFF
cdr3_nt: TGTGCCAGCAGACTTGAGGGGGGTCGCACCGGGGAGCTGTTTTTT

d_call: -
clone_size: many
v_call: TRBV27
j_call: TRBJ2-2
cdr3_aa: CASSSGSATGELFF
cdr3_nt: TGTGCCAGCAGTTCCGGGAGTGCTACCGGGGAGCTGTTTTTT

d_call: -
clone_size: many
v_call: TRBV4-1
j_call: TRBJ2-1
cdr3_aa: CASSQGTSNNEQFF
cdr3_nt: TGCGCCAGCAGCCAGGGGACTTCGAACAATGAGCAGTTCTTC

d_call: -
clone_size: many
v_call: TRBV2
j_call: TRBJ2-3
cdr3_aa: CASSEFTDFQGPDTQYF
cdr3_nt: TGTGCCAGCAGTGAATTTACGGACTTCCAAGGCCCAGATACGCAGTATTTT

d_call: -
clone_size: -
v_call: TRBV7-9
j_call: TRBJ1-2
cdr3_aa: CASSPPGLWVYTF
cdr3_nt: TGTGCCAGCAGCCCTCCGGGACTATGGGTCTACACCTTC

d_call: -
clone_size: few
v_call: TRBV4-1
j_call: TRBJ2-7
cdr3_aa: CASSQEVISSYEQYF
cdr3_nt: TGCGCCAGCAGCCAAGAAGTCATAAGCTCCTACGAGCAGTACTTC

d_call: TRBD1
clone_size: many
v_call: TRBV5-6
j_call: TRBJ2-2
cdr3_aa: CASSPDRGWGTGELFF
cdr3_nt: TGTGCCAGCAGCCCTGACAGGGGATGGGGCACCGGGGAGCTGTTTTTT

d_call: -
clone_size: many
v_call: TRBV27
j_call: TRBJ1-5
cdr3_aa: CASSSAGRVGYSNQPQHF
cdr3_nt: TGTGCCAGCAGTTCTGCGGGGAGGGTCGGTTATAGCAATCAGCCCCAGCATTTT

d_call: -
clone_size: many
v_call: TRBV4-1
j_call: TRBJ2-6
cdr3_aa: CASARAGLSGANVLTF
cdr3_nt: TGCGCCAGCGCTCGGGCGGGGCTCTCTGGGGCCAACGTCCTGACTTTC